Listed below are T cell receptor beta chains from one sample, sequenced in a study of cytomegalovirus exposure and HLA in healthy donors. The data were produced by immunoSEQ multiplex PCR, yet TCRdb's version contains in-frame clones alone and is incomplete. The table has more than 85,000 clones, roughly 92% seen once. Input material: PBMCs. These receptors all stem from a woman younger than 45 in good health and CMV-seropositive. Both conserved end residues are part of each CDR3.

CDR3aa: CASSPRGGNTIYF; len: 13; v_gene: TRBV5-4
CDR3aa: CASSPSGTSDNEQFF; len: 15; v_gene: TRBV7-3
CDR3aa: CASSPPGSRWYNEQFF; len: 16; v_gene: TRBV18
CDR3aa: CASSIGRRVVTEAFF; len: 15; v_gene: TRBV19
CDR3aa: CASSDRAVGLMNTEAFF; len: 17; v_gene: TRBV2
CDR3aa: CASSPRDRNPYGYTF; len: 15; v_gene: TRBV2
CDR3aa: CASSGQRELYEQYF; len: 14; v_gene: TRBV2
CDR3aa: CASSPQYGLGELFF; len: 14; v_gene: TRBV4-3
CDR3aa: CASRIPTRLAGGYEQYF; len: 17; v_gene: TRBV21-1
CDR3aa: CASLDRFYPYEQYF; len: 14; v_gene: TRBV10-2
CDR3aa: CASSSGGRAERSATNEKLFF; len: 20; v_gene: TRBV27
CDR3aa: CASSLSGGEQYF; len: 12; v_gene: TRBV7-8
CDR3aa: CASSPRGNDYNEQFF; len: 15; v_gene: TRBV7-2
CDR3aa: CASTQGGNQPQHF; len: 13; v_gene: TRBV7-2
CDR3aa: CASSSPPVETQYF; len: 13; v_gene: TRBV7-9
CDR3aa: CASSAAGGYTDTQYF; len: 15; v_gene: TRBV6-1
CDR3aa: CASSFSGRAGDTQYF; len: 15; v_gene: TRBV9
CDR3aa: CASSFQTSGYSYNEQFF; len: 17; v_gene: TRBV7-2
CDR3aa: CATSRDFLTPGQFF; len: 14; v_gene: TRBV15
CDR3aa: CASSFLFADTQYF; len: 13; v_gene: TRBV28
CDR3aa: CASSAIRGRGSSYNEQFF; len: 18; v_gene: TRBV7-8
CDR3aa: CASSLSGLAGGPSFF; len: 15; v_gene: TRBV27
CDR3aa: CASSLSPVGTGRIYEQYF; len: 18; v_gene: TRBV5-1
CDR3aa: CASSFGASSYEQYF; len: 14; v_gene: TRBV13
CDR3aa: CASRDRGGMVDTQYF; len: 15; v_gene: TRBV6-5
CDR3aa: CASSGRLENTGELFF; len: 15; v_gene: TRBV7-9
CDR3aa: CASSLLAGQETQYF; len: 14; v_gene: TRBV11-2
CDR3aa: CASSIGGRGEAFF; len: 13; v_gene: TRBV19
CDR3aa: CASSLAGREETQYF; len: 14; v_gene: TRBV5-1
CDR3aa: CAIFPRTGGFEETQYF; len: 16; v_gene: TRBV28
CDR3aa: CASSPGLSGRATDTQYF; len: 17; v_gene: TRBV18
CDR3aa: CASSLWRRAKNIQYF; len: 15; v_gene: TRBV11-2
CDR3aa: CASSLTGIRETQYF; len: 14; v_gene: TRBV6-5
CDR3aa: CASSPGGAANEQFF; len: 14; v_gene: TRBV28
CDR3aa: CASSYRGQGGETQYF; len: 15; v_gene: TRBV11-2
CDR3aa: CASSLAGTSGNGQFF; len: 15; v_gene: TRBV6-5
CDR3aa: CASSTTGIPRAFF; len: 13; v_gene: TRBV6-5
CDR3aa: CASTWAQPYEQYF; len: 13; v_gene: TRBV6-6
CDR3aa: CAREGQPNTGELFF; len: 14; v_gene: TRBV30
CDR3aa: CASSFGVKSNQPQHF; len: 15; v_gene: TRBV28
CDR3aa: CASSLGQGKDEQYF; len: 14; v_gene: TRBV5-1
CDR3aa: CSARVANEQYF; len: 11; v_gene: TRBV20-1
CDR3aa: CASSEALFVVSYGYTF; len: 16; v_gene: TRBV2
CDR3aa: CASSMGLDRGMNTEAFF; len: 17; v_gene: TRBV19
CDR3aa: CASRPQGVNTEAFF; len: 14; v_gene: TRBV7-8
CDR3aa: CASSLQGVSSYEQYF; len: 15; v_gene: TRBV5-4
CDR3aa: CASRAGEIYEQYF; len: 13; v_gene: TRBV5-1
CDR3aa: CASSEAGLNEQYF; len: 13; v_gene: TRBV5-1
CDR3aa: CASSPAEGTSGSYEQYF; len: 17; v_gene: TRBV18
CDR3aa: CASSPGVVGNTIYF; len: 14; v_gene: TRBV7-8
CDR3aa: CASSIRGQYTEAFF; len: 14; v_gene: TRBV19
CDR3aa: CASSSTGQIIYGYTF; len: 15; v_gene: TRBV6-6
CDR3aa: CASSPGGTNTGELFF; len: 15; v_gene: TRBV11-3
CDR3aa: CASITWGQGSYEQYF; len: 15; v_gene: TRBV28